The 31 T cell receptor beta chains given below trace back to one sample, sequenced in a study of blood T cell repertoires in COVID-19. This table comes from immunoSEQ multiplex PCR, and its TCRdb copy is limited to in-frame clones, with some not included. The sample lists over 90,000 clones, roughly 82% occurring once. Input material: peripheral blood. The receptors were gathered from a human donor in a cohort sampled during active COVID-19.

Comment on this clone: Compared with germline, one end of the junction differs, possibly owing to a read error. J is TRBJ1-4 and V is TRBV15; 7 nucleotides match TRBD1. The germline CDR1 and CDR2 sequences are LNHNV and YYDKDF (reference sequence). CDR3 length: 15 amino acids. The DNA for the CDR3 is TGTGCCACCAGCGGAGACCGGGACAGTATTCTGGAACTGTTTTTT. It specifies CATSGDRDSILELFF.

V and J are TRBV5-1 and TRBJ2-1; 8 bases line up with TRBD2. Germline V gives CDR1 SGHRS, CDR2 YFSETQ. The J segment lost 4 bases and the V segment lost 2 bases, leaving 5 bases of the junction unmatched. The CDR3 runs 15 residues. CDR3 residues: CASSFTGGNYNEQFF. CDR3 DNA: TGCGCCAGCAGCTTTACGGGGGGGAATTACAATGAGCAGTTCTTC.

The V call is TRBV5-1, the J call TRBJ1-1; D not resolved. The CDR3 is 15 residues long. With 4 bases removed from V and 4 bases from J, the gap between germline ends came to 17 bases. CDR1 is SGHRS, CDR2 YFSETQ, per germline. CDR3: CASSLLSHRGTEAFF. The DNA of the CDR3 is TGCGCCAGCAGCCTGCTGTCCCACCGGGGCACTGAAGCTTTCTTT.

This clone was seen more than once but under ten times. The chain couples TRBV18 to TRBJ2-5; D uncertain. V was shortened by 3 bases and J by 2 bases, with 7 bases between the two germline ends. CDR1 KGHSH and CDR2 LQKENI come from the germline V gene. The CDR3 is made up of 13 amino acids. The CDR3 reads CASSPAGQETQYF. In DNA form, the CDR3 reads TGTGCCAGCTCACCGGCCGGGCAAGAGACCCAGTACTTC.

This sequence joins TRBV4-2 and TRBJ1-4; TRBD1 matches 11 bases. With V trimmed by 4 bases and J by 6 bases, 4 bases remained unmatched. Germline loops: CDR1 LGHNA, CDR2 YNFKEQ. CDR3 length: 15 amino acids. As DNA, the CDR3 is TGTGCCAGCAGCCTCCCGGGACAGGGGGATGAAAAACTGTTTTTT. The encoded protein is CASSLPGQGDEKLFF.

This clone was seen a few times. The CDR3 sequence is CASTPTGMNTEAFF. The CDR3 DNA reads TGTGCCAGCACCCCGACAGGGATGAACACTGAAGCTTTCTTT. J is TRBJ1-1 and V is TRBV6-2 or TRBV6-3; 7 nucleotides align to TRBD1. The CDR3 consists of 14 residues. The germline V gene encodes CDR1 MNHEY and CDR2 SVGEGT. Trimming removed 7 bases from V and 0 bases from J; junction bases left unmatched: 5.

The chain carries TRBV7-2 and TRBJ1-4, with D possibly TRBD1 on 6 matching bases. V gave up 5 bases and J gave up 6 bases, with 10 bases separating them. The CDR3 covers 13 residues. Germline lookup yields CDR1 SGHTA and CDR2 FQGNSA. The CDR3 nucleotides are TGTGCCAGCAGCACCAGGACAGATGAAAAACTGTTTTTT. This translates into CASSTRTDEKLFF.

CDR3 DNA sequence: TGTGCCAGCAGCGGGTGGACAGGCGAAGCTTTCTTT. Its protein is CASSGWTGEAFF. This sequence joins TRBV9 and TRBJ1-1; 7 bases match TRBD1. The V gene end was trimmed by 3 bases and the J gene end by 8 bases; junction bases not matched to a gene: 4. In germline, CDR1 is SGDLS, CDR2 YYNGEE. The CDR3 length is 12 residues.

V usage is TRBV7-9 and J usage is TRBJ2-3; perhaps TRBD2 as D (6 bases). This CDR3 has 13 residues. V gave up 5 bases and J gave up 4 bases, with 10 bases separating them. Germline CDR1 reads SEHNR; CDR2 reads FQNEAQ (reference sequence). The CDR3, as DNA: TGTGCCAGCAGCCTAGGAGGGTCAGATACGCAGTATTTT. This gives the protein CASSLGGSDTQYF.

The V call is TRBV19, the J call TRBJ1-5, with D possibly being TRBD1 (5 bases). CDR1 is LNHDA, CDR2 SQIVND, per germline (reference sequence). This CDR3 region has 16 residues. The V end was cut by 9 bases, the J end by 5 bases, with 23 bases between. Here the CDR3 DNA reads TGTGCCAGCTCCTATCGGGTTCAGGACATATATCAGCCCCAGCATTTT. Its protein is CASSYRVQDIYQPQHF.

V gene TRBV4-3 combines with J gene TRBJ1-1, with D maybe TRBD1 (6 bases). CDR1 is LGHNA, CDR2 YSLEER, per germline. Trimming stripped 4 bases from V and 7 bases from J, with 16 bases between. The CDR3 has 14 residues. The CDR3 bases are TGCGCCAGCAGCCGCCTGGACAGCGGCCTTGAAGCTTTCTTT. Protein: CASSRLDSGLEAFF.

The rearrangement uses TRBV10-3 and TRBJ2-5, with 11 bases matching TRBD2. Germline loops: CDR1 ENHRY, CDR2 SYGVKD. The CDR3 is 16 amino acids. With 7 bases clipped from V and 2 bases from J, the junction kept 9 bases outside the gene matches. Here the CDR3 reads CAITPSSGGPQETQYF. CDR3 sequence (DNA): TGTGCCATCACCCCTTCTAGCGGGGGGCCTCAAGAGACCCAGTACTTC.

The chain combines TRBV2 with TRBJ2-4; D unresolved. The CDR3 sequence is 14 residues long. Trimming removed 6 bases at V and 5 bases at J, with 14 bases between. Germline CDR1 is SNHLY and CDR2 is FYNNEI. The CDR3: CASSPTGLQNIQYF. CDR3 DNA: TGTGCCAGCAGCCCGACCGGGTTGCAAAACATTCAGTACTTC.

V is TRBV4-1 and J is TRBJ1-5; TRBD1 matches 11 bases. V lost 5 bases and J lost 5; bases outside the gene matches: 8. The CDR3 is 16 residues long. The germline gives CDR1 MGHRA, CDR2 YSYEKL. DNA of the CDR3: TGCGCCAGCAGCGATACGGGACAGGGGGGCTATCAGCCCCAGCATTTT. The encoded protein is CASSDTGQGGYQPQHF.

This rearrangement joins TRBV7-8 to TRBJ2-7; 9 bases are a match to TRBD2. With 5 bases clipped from V and 2 bases from J, the junction kept 13 bases outside the gene matches. Germline assignment: CDR1 SGHVS and CDR2 FQNEAQ. The CDR3 covers 17 residues. In DNA, the CDR3 is TGTGCCAGCAGCCCACATTCGCTAGCGGGGACGACCTACGAGCAGTACTTC. As protein: CASSPHSLAGTTYEQYF.

The chain couples TRBV5-4 to TRBJ2-7; 10 nucleotides match TRBD2. Germline V lookup: CDR1 SGHNT, CDR2 YYREEE (reference sequence). Trimming took 4 bases from V and 0 from J; bases not matched to a gene: 4. CDR3 length: 15 residues. The CDR3 bases are TGTGCCAGCAGCGAGGAGCGGGGGGGCTCCTACGAGCAGTACTTC. It translates to CASSEERGGSYEQYF.

This clone was picked up one time. The V and J genes are TRBV7-3 and TRBJ2-2, with 8 bases that match TRBD1. The junction had 13 bases not matched to a gene; V was cut back by 5 bases and J by 8 bases. Germline V lookup: CDR1 SGHTA, CDR2 FQGTGA. The CDR3 totals 16 residues. Here the CDR3 reads CASSIPGQGSMGELFF. The CDR3 bases are TGTGCCAGCAGCATCCCCGGACAGGGTAGTATGGGGGAGCTGTTTTTT.

This chain uses TRBV18 with TRBJ2-3; D is unresolved. CDR3 length: 13 residues. CDR1 is KGHSH, CDR2 LQKENI, per germline. V lost 1 base and J lost 4, with 6 bases in between. CDR3 sequence reads: CASSPQQPDTQYF. The CDR3 DNA reads TGTGCCAGCTCACCACAACAGCCAGATACGCAGTATTTT.

The chain uses TRBV5-4 and TRBJ2-7; a possible D gene is TRBD2 (6 bases). Trimming removed 3 bases from V and 2 bases from J, with 12 bases in between. The CDR3 is 14 residues long. Per germline, CDR1 SGHNT and CDR2 YYREEE (reference sequence). This CDR3 is CASSSGGLTYEQYF. CDR3 DNA: TGTGCCAGCAGCTCCGGGGGACTTACCTACGAGCAGTACTTC.

The chain combines TRBV5-4 with TRBJ2-2; TRBD2 aligns across 8 bases. With 4 bases clipped from V and 4 bases from J, the junction kept 6 bases outside the gene matches. CDR3 size: 15 residues. The germline gives CDR1 SGHNT, CDR2 YYREEE (reference sequence). The CDR3 region has the DNA TGTGCCAGCAGCCCGGGGGGGCCGGGCACCGGGGAGCTGTTTTTT. Its translation: CASSPGGPGTGELFF.

This clone was seen a handful of times. The V call is TRBV11-1, the J call TRBJ1-6; a weak D match, TRBD1 (5 bases). The germline V gene encodes CDR1 SGHAT and CDR2 FQDESV (reference sequence). Trimming took off 2 bases at V and 7 bases at J, with 15 bases between the two ends. The CDR3 spans 16 residues. The CDR3, as DNA: TGTGCCAGCAGCTTAAGTTCAGGGCGAACCAATTCACCCCTCCACTTT. Translating it yields CASSLSSGRTNSPLHF.

Note on this clone: Within the sample, other DNA sequences also encode this same CDR3. The V gene is TRBV7-2, the J gene TRBJ2-1, with 8 nucleotides matching TRBD2. This CDR3 is 15 amino acids long. V dropped 3 bases and J dropped 0; count of bases not matched to a gene: 1. Germline CDR1 reads SGHTA; CDR2 reads FQGNSA. The CDR3 bases are TGTGCCAGCAGCTTGAGCGGGGGCTCCTACAATGAGCAGTTCTTC. As protein: CASSLSGGSYNEQFF.

V is TRBV7-2 and J is TRBJ2-5; D gene ambiguous. The germline CDR1 and CDR2 sequences are SGHTA and FQGNSA. V was shortened by 1 base and J by 7 bases, with 22 bases between the two germline ends. This CDR3 is built from 17 residues. CDR3 in amino acids: CASSLESPGFSTGTQYF. The CDR3, as DNA: TGTGCCAGCAGCTTAGAGTCCCCCGGCTTTTCAACGGGGACCCAGTACTTC. The variable domain in full, with the rest retrieved from reference TRBV7-2 and TRBJ2-5, is GAGVSQSPSNKVTEKGKDVELRCDPISGHTALYWYRQSLGQGLEFLIYFQGNSAPDKSGLPSDRFSAERTGGSVSTLTIQRTQQEDSAVYLCASSLESPGFSTGTQYFGPGTRLLVL.

The genes are TRBV5-1 and TRBJ1-4, with 9 bases aligning to TRBD1. The V gene end was trimmed by 4 bases and the J gene end by 8 bases; junction bases not matched to a gene: 6. The CDR3 is made up of 14 amino acids. Germline lookup yields CDR1 SGHRS and CDR2 YFSETQ. DNA for the CDR3: TGCGCCAGCAGCCTGGACAGGGGAGAAGAAAAACTGTTTTTT. This sequence encodes CASSLDRGEEKLFF.

This sequence joins TRBV11-3 and TRBJ2-3, with 7 positions matching TRBD1. The germline gives CDR1 SGHNT, CDR2 YENEEA. J lost 3 bases, V lost 5 bases, and 2 bases had no gene match. The CDR3 covers 13 residues. CDR3: CASSPDRTDTQYF. In nucleotides, the CDR3 is TGTGCCAGCAGCCCGGACAGGACAGATACGCAGTATTTT. The full variable domain, in which reference TRBV11-3 and TRBJ2-3 provide the parts outside the CDR3, is EAGVVQSPRYKIIEKKQPVAFWCNPISGHNTLYWYLQNLGQGPELLIRYENEEAVDDSQLPKDRFSAERLKGVDSTLKIQPAELGDSAVYLCASSPDRTDTQYFGPGTRLTVL.

In this sample, this clone turned up once. At one end, the junction sequence differs from germline, possibly due to a read error. The chain is built from TRBV7-2 and TRBJ1-2; TRBD1 aligns across 7 bases. There are 13 residues in the CDR3. Germline CDR1 reads SGHTA; CDR2 reads FQGNSA. The CDR3 sequence is CASSLVGGGGYAF. The CDR3 coding sequence is TGTGCCAGCAGCTTAGTTGGAGGGGGCGGCTACGCCTTC.

This chain connects TRBV4-3 to TRBJ2-1, with D possibly being TRBD2 (5 bases). Trimming stripped 0 bases from V and 3 bases from J, with 12 bases between. Looked up from germline, CDR1 is LGHNA and CDR2 is YSLEER. The CDR3 contains 16 residues. CDR3 amino acids: CASSQDTGEGYNEQFF. The CDR3 nucleotides read TGCGCCAGCAGCCAAGATACGGGTGAGGGCTACAATGAGCAGTTCTTC.

The chain recombines TRBV28 with TRBJ2-1; 9 nucleotides align to TRBD1. The CDR3 loop spans 14 amino acids. Germline assignment: CDR1 MDHEN and CDR2 SYDVKM. V lost 6 bases and J lost 6; bases outside the gene matches: 6. The CDR3 spells CASRGPTGGNEQFF. The CDR3 coding sequence is TGTGCCAGCAGGGGCCCGACAGGGGGCAATGAGCAGTTCTTC.

The chain employs TRBV27 and TRBJ2-7; 7 positions agree with TRBD2. Germline V gives CDR1 MNHEY, CDR2 SMNVEV (reference sequence). V was pared by 6 bases and J by 0 bases, with 8 bases of the junction left unmatched. This CDR3 region has 15 residues. CDR3 coding DNA: TGTGCCAGCAGGAGGTCCGGGACTACCTCCTACGAGCAGTACTTC. As protein: CASRRSGTTSYEQYF.

The chain employs TRBV28 and TRBJ1-6; TRBD1 matches 7 bases. CDR1 and CDR2 (germline): MDHEN, SYDVKM. The CDR3 contains 15 residues. Losses at the gene ends were 6 bases for V and 2 bases for J; bases not matched to a gene: 4. CDR3 sequence: CASSEGTAYNSPLHF. The CDR3 bases are TGTGCCAGCAGCGAAGGGACAGCCTATAATTCACCCCTCCACTTT.

This clone was recorded a few times. This chain joins TRBV18 and TRBJ2-5, with D perhaps matching TRBD2 (5 bases). Per germline, CDR1 KGHSH and CDR2 LQKENI. The CDR3 is made up of 16 amino acids. V was shortened by 6 bases and J by 0 bases, with 17 bases between the two germline ends. The CDR3 DNA reads as TGTGCCAGCTCCACGGTACAGCGGAGACACCAAGAGACCCAGTACTTC. Translated, it gives CASSTVQRRHQETQYF.